Each of the 4 T cell receptor beta chains below was sequenced from the same sample in a study of T cells in Graves' hyperthyroidism and ophthalmopathy. TCR beta CDR3 regions were amplified from RNA transcripts. The TCR CDR3 was amplified in a first-round RT-PCR using the HTBI primer set. TCRdb reanalysed the multiplex PCR reads using MiXCR and keeps one entry per CDR3 protein. The table has more than 500,000 distinct CDR3 sequences, 14% to 15% seen once. Sequencing was performed on blood. These TCRs come from a woman aged 40 to 50 with Graves' ophthalmopathy.

This clonotype was recorded at least ten times. The V gene is TRBV12-3 or TRBV12-4, the J gene TRBJ2-7; D is perhaps TRBD1 or TRBD2 (6 bases each). CDR3 length: 19 amino acids. The V gene lost 3 bases and the J gene lost 1 base, with 25 bases spanning the gap. This chain's CDR3 is CASSLWGRRRGGLSYEQYF. In DNA, the CDR3 is TGTGCCAGCAGTTTGTGGGGGCGCAGGAGGGGTGGGCTTTCCTACGAGCAGTACTTC.

The sample holds many counts of this clonotype. The J gene is TRBJ1-5, the V gene TRBV20-1; D might be TRBD1 (5 bases). The germline gives CDR1 DFQATT, CDR2 SNEGSKA (reference sequence). V was pared by 1 base and J by 6 bases, with 13 bases between. The CDR3 length is 14 residues. This CDR3 reads CSARGGGVSQPQHF. The CDR3 coding sequence is TGCAGTGCTAGAGGCGGGGGAGTAAGTCAGCCCCAGCATTTT.

This clonotype was seen repeatedly, ten times or more. The CDR3, as DNA: TGTGCCAGCAGCTCTACAGCCTCTGGGGCCAACGTCCTGACTTTC. Residues: CASSSTASGANVLTF. The V and J genes are TRBV7-3 and TRBJ2-6; D remains ambiguous. Germline CDR1 reads SGHTA; CDR2 reads FQGTGA. The CDR3 sequence is 15 residues long. Trimming shortened V by 4 bases and J by 0 bases, and 7 bases separated the two germline ends.

This rearrangement joins TRBV10-3 to TRBJ1-6, with D possibly being TRBD1 (5 bases). The CDR3 is 9 residues long. CDR1 is ENHRY, CDR2 SYGVKD, per germline. The CDR3 DNA reads as TGTGCAGACAGTTCACCCCTCCACTTT. This translates into CADSSPLHF.